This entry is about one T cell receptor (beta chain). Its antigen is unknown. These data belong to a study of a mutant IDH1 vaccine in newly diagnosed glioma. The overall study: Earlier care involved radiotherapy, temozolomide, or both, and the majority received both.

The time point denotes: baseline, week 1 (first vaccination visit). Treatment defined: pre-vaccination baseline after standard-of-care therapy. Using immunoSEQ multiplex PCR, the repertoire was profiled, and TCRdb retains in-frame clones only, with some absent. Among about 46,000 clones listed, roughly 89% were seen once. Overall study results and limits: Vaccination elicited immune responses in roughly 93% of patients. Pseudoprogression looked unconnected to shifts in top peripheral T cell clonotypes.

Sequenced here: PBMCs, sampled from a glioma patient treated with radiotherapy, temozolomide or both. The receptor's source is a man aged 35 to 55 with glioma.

CDR3: CASTASQGTYEQYF. The CDR3 DNA is TGTGCCAGCACCGCCTCACAGGGGACCTACGAGCAGTACTTC. The V gene is TRBV6-5, the J gene TRBJ2-7; 7 bases align to TRBD1. The germline V gene has CDR1 MNHEY and CDR2 SVGAGI. After removal of 7 bases from V and 2 bases from J, the junction contained 8 bases not matched to a gene. The CDR3 is made up of 14 amino acids.